This TCR beta chain was captured by sequencing in a study of T cell repertoires in cytomegalovirus infection. A single record per CDR3 protein comes from TCRdb applying MiXCR to the reads. The sample gives some 440,000 distinct CDR3 sequences, about 33% of which show up once; roughly 13% is in the top ten. This clonotype was counted at least ten times. Sequenced: PBMCs. This sequence was found in a human donor in good health (CMV status not recorded). Some clones in this sample may be carry-over from other donors' samples.

CDR3 residues: CASYAGNYGYTF. The CDR3 bases are TGTGCCAGCTACGCAGGAAACTATGGCTACACCTTC. The chain recombines TRBV12-3 or TRBV12-4 with TRBJ1-2; D uncertain. The CDR3 consists of 12 residues. Trimming pared 8 bases from V and 2 bases from J, leaving 9 bases between.